One sample yielded the 16 T cell receptor beta chains listed below, sequenced in a study of OX40 agonist ivuxolimab in advanced cancers. Assay used: immunoSEQ multiplex PCR; TCRdb lists only in-frame clones, some missing. The sample holds about 93,000 clones, approximately 94% seen once. The starting material was CD4+ or CD8+ T cells sorted from blood, obtained in a trial of the OX40 agonist ivuxolimab. Source of these receptors: an adult with an advanced solid tumor such as melanoma, head and neck, liver or kidney cancer.

The DNA of the CDR3 is TGTGCCAGCAGCCATCCCCAGGGGGACTACACCTTC. Its translation: CASSHPQGDYTF. V is TRBV4-2 and J is TRBJ1-2; the match to TRBD1 covers 7 bases. The germline gives CDR1 LGHNA, CDR2 YNFKEQ. CDR3 size: 12 residues. V lost 3 bases and J lost 10; bases outside the gene matches: 5.

The chain carries TRBV19 and TRBJ1-5; TRBD1 is a possible D gene (5 bases). The germline V and J ends were trimmed by 5 bases and 4 bases, with 15 bases remaining between them. This CDR3 comprises 15 residues. Per germline, CDR1 LNHDA and CDR2 SQIVND (reference sequence). CDR3 region: CASSGYLRGNQPQHF. The CDR3 DNA follows: TGTGCCAGTAGTGGGTACTTAAGGGGAAATCAGCCCCAGCATTTT. Variable domain in full (rest from reference TRBV19 and TRBJ1-5): DGGITQSPKYLFRKEGQNVTLSCEQNLNHDAMYWYRQDPGQGLRLIYYSQIVNDFQKGDIAEGYSVSREKKESFPLTVTSAQKNPTAFYLCASSGYLRGNQPQHFGDGTRLSIL.

This sequence joins TRBV6-5 and TRBJ2-5; D is unclear. Germline V gene data show CDR1 as MNHEY and CDR2 as SVGAGI. The CDR3 is 11 residues long. V lost 3 bases, J lost 7 bases, and 6 bases lay in between. CDR3 protein: CASSYFGTQYF. The DNA of the CDR3 is TGTGCCAGCAGTTATTTCGGGACCCAGTACTTC.

This chain uses TRBV4-1 with TRBJ2-7; no clear D. Looked up from germline, CDR1 is MGHRA and CDR2 is YSYEKL. There are 13 residues in the CDR3. The germline V and J ends were trimmed by 4 bases and 0 bases, with 7 bases remaining between them. CDR3 sequence reads: CASSLASSYEQYF. CDR3 DNA sequence: TGCGCCAGCAGCCTAGCCTCCTCCTACGAGCAGTACTTC.

A single count supports this clone. V and J are TRBV27 and TRBJ2-7, with D perhaps TRBD1 (5 bases). Trimming took off 3 bases at V and 2 bases at J, with 11 bases between the two ends. Per germline, CDR1 MNHEY and CDR2 SMNVEV (reference sequence). There are 14 residues in the CDR3. In DNA, the CDR3 is TGTGCCAGCAGTTTCACAGGCAGACCCTACGAGCAGTACTTC. This gives the protein CASSFTGRPYEQYF.

The rearrangement joins TRBV27 to TRBJ1-6, with no clear D. The CDR3 consists of 12 residues. Per the germline V gene, CDR1 is MNHEY and CDR2 is SMNVEV (reference sequence). V gave up 3 bases and J gave up 13 bases, with 10 bases separating them. CDR3 DNA sequence: TGTGCCAGCAGTTTTGGGCAATTCCCCCTCCACTTT. This encodes CASSFGQFPLHF.

The rearrangement uses TRBV13 and TRBJ2-6; 7 bases match TRBD1. CDR1 and CDR2 from the germline V gene are PRHDT and FYEKMQ (reference sequence). Germline trimming cut 4 bases from V and 0 bases from J; bases unmatched to any gene: 6. This CDR3 spans 17 amino acids. CDR3 DNA: TGTGCCAGCAGCTCCGGACAGGATGCCTCTGGGGCCAACGTCCTGACTTTC. It translates to CASSSGQDASGANVLTF. Looking up the rest from reference TRBV13 and TRBJ2-6 gives the full variable domain: AAGVIQSPRHLIKEKRETATLKCYPIPRHDTVYWYQQGPGQDPQFLISFYEKMQSDKGSIPDRFSAQQFSDYHSELNMSSLELGDSALYFCASSSGQDASGANVLTFGAGSRLTVL.

V and J are TRBV19 and TRBJ2-7; 7 bases map to TRBD2. This CDR3 has 13 residues. The germline V gene encodes CDR1 LNHDA and CDR2 SQIVND (reference sequence). Trimming removed 6 bases from V and 6 bases from J; junction bases left unmatched: 8. For the CDR3, the DNA is TGTGCCAGTAGACTAGGCCGCGGGGGCGAGCAGTACTTC. Its translation: CASRLGRGGEQYF.

The CDR3 loop reads CASTPSGFGYTF. The CDR3 DNA follows: TGTGCCAGCACCCCCAGTGGGTTTGGCTACACCTTC. The gene calls are TRBV6-5 and TRBJ1-2; D is unresolved. Trimming stripped 7 bases from V and 7 bases from J, with 13 bases between. This CDR3 is 12 amino acids long. Per germline, CDR1 MNHEY and CDR2 SVGAGI.

The V call is TRBV27, the J call TRBJ1-5, with D perhaps matching TRBD1 (6 bases). The CDR3 extends over 13 amino acids. V gave up 5 bases and J gave up 5 bases, with 10 bases separating them. CDR1 MNHEY and CDR2 SMNVEV come from the germline V gene (reference sequence). CDR3 protein: CASSPTGYQPQHF. The CDR3 nucleotides read TGTGCCAGCAGTCCAACAGGGTATCAGCCCCAGCATTTT.

The V gene is TRBV4-1, the J gene TRBJ2-2; D might be TRBD1 or TRBD2, each matching 5 bases. Germline CDR1 is MGHRA and CDR2 is YSYEKL. The CDR3 extends over 14 amino acids. V was trimmed by 0 bases and J by 4 bases, leaving 6 bases between them. The CDR3 spells CASSQEGVTGELFF. In nucleotides, the CDR3 is TGCGCCAGCAGCCAAGAGGGGGTCACCGGGGAGCTGTTTTTT.

This chain joins TRBV19 and TRBJ1-5, with D hard to call. This CDR3 spans 14 amino acids. Germline V gives CDR1 LNHDA, CDR2 SQIVND (reference sequence). The ends were cut back, 5 bases at V and 4 bases at J, with 12 bases in the middle. The CDR3: CASSPTGQNQPQHF. CDR3 DNA sequence: TGTGCCAGTAGTCCGACGGGCCAGAATCAGCCCCAGCATTTT.

The chain couples TRBV27 to TRBJ2-4; the D is unclear. The CDR3 sequence is 13 residues long. Trimming removed 0 bases at V and 4 bases at J, with 4 bases between. Germline CDR1 reads MNHEY; CDR2 reads SMNVEV (reference sequence). The DNA for the CDR3 is TGTGCCAGCAGTTTATCGGGGAAAAACATTCAGTACTTC. Translating gives CASSLSGKNIQYF.

The genes are TRBV5-4 and TRBJ2-3, with TRBD2 matching over 7 bases. Unmatched junction bases numbered 12, after V lost 5 bases and J lost 3 bases. The length of the CDR3 is 16 residues. The germline CDR1 and CDR2 sequences are SGHNT and YYREEE (reference sequence). In nucleotides, the CDR3 is TGTGCCAGCAGATCTATAGCGGGCGAATCTACAGATACGCAGTATTTT. Amino acid sequence: CASRSIAGESTDTQYF.

The chain links TRBV2 to TRBJ2-7, with D possibly TRBD1 on 6 matching bases. Germline assignment: CDR1 SNHLY and CDR2 FYNNEI. This CDR3 comprises 13 residues. V shed 6 bases and J shed 6 bases, with 15 bases lying between them. The CDR3 nucleotides are TGTGCCAGCAGCGGGACAAACAACTTCGAGCAGTACTTC. This translates into CASSGTNNFEQYF.

This chain connects TRBV6-1 to TRBJ1-5; D perhaps matches TRBD1 (6 bases). The ends were cut back, 4 bases at V and 4 bases at J, with 14 bases in the middle. The CDR3 spans 15 residues. Germline CDR1 is MNHNS and CDR2 is SASEGT. The CDR3 region is CASSVTEGGNQPQHF. The CDR3 DNA follows: TGTGCCAGCAGTGTGACAGAGGGGGGGAATCAGCCCCAGCATTTT.